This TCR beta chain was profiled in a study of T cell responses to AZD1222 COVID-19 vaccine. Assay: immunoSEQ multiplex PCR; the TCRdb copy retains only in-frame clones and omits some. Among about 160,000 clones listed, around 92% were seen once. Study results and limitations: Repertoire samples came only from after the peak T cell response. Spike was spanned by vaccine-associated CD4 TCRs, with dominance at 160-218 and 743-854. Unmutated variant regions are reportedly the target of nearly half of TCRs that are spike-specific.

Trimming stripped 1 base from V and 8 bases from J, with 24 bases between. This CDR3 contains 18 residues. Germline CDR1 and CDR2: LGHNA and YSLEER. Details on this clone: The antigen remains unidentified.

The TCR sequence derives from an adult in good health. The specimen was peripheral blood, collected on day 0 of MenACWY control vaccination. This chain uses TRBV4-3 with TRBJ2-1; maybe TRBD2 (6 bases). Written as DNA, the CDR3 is TGCGCCAGCAGCCAAGCAGGGAAGTGGGAGGCGGATAGGGATGAGCAGTTCTTC. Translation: CASSQAGKWEADRDEQFF.